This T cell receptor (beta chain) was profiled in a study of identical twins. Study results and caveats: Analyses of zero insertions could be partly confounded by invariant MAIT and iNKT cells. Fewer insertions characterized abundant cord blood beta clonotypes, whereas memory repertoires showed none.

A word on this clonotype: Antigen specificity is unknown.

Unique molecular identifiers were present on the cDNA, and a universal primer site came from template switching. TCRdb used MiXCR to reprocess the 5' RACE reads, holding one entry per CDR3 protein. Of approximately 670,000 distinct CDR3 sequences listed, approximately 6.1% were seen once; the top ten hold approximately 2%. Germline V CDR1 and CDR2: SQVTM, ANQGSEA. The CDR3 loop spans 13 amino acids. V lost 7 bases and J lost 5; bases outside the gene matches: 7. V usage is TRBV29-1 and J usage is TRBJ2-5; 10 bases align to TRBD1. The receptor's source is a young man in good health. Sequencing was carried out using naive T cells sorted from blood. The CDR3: CSERQGAGETQYF. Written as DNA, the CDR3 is TGCAGCGAGCGACAGGGGGCTGGGGAGACCCAGTACTTC.